This T cell receptor beta chain stems from a study of T and B cells in COVID-19 patients (TCRdb year 2020). At the level of the whole study: Using TRB and IGH repertoire sequencing of peripheral blood, the study characterized adaptive immunity in COVID-19 patients who had active infection or had recovered. A recovered cohort comprised roughly 18 patients contributing about 22 samples, mostly after mild to moderate COVID-19 managed as outpatients. Patients in the recovered cohort had a median age of approximately 33 years, compared with just over 65 years for patients in the active-infection cohort. In the active-infection cohort, about 60% of the roughly 20 patients were critically ill and required mechanical ventilation or ECMO. Comorbidities linked to unfavorable COVID-19 outcome were present in about 90% of the 20 patients in the active-infection cohort. Over 7 million TCR sequences were analysed in a TCR and BCR sequence repository that covered a few dozen patients and some 72 time points. A couple of patients were in both the active and recovered cohorts because samples existed from active disease and from after recovery. Repertoire analyses used an age-matched reference group of 30 to 40 healthy donors who were negative for COVID-19 antibodies as the comparison. As many as 9 follow-up blood samples were taken per patient, and some of the samples covered different disease stages within the same individual. The paper's findings and limits, for the study overall: The cohort was judged too small for assessing how HLA contributes to COVID-19 susceptibility or severity. TRBV/TRBJ gene usage was reported as strongly skewed in patients with COVID-19. TRB repertoires were highly clonal in active COVID-19, whereas diversity and richness at recovery rose above healthy donor levels. Specific T cell subsets (CD4+/Treg/CD8+) and sorted SARS-CoV-2-responsive or tetramer+ T cells had not yet been sequenced, with those experiments still ongoing. The recovered cohort had 2,000 to 3,000 exclusive TCR clusters, including about 34 low-pGen clusters. Blood samples from mildly ill patients during symptoms and early samples from severe cases were scarce. The reported TCR clusters were said to need prospective validation before any clinical use.

Genomic DNA extracted from blood, in amounts of roughly 220-550 ng, served as the starting material for amplifying TRB repertoires. This clonotype was observed at least ten times. Its antigen is not yet known. Base-call qualities are not available, and no considerably larger clone is one nucleotide away. Reads for this sample came from an Illumina MiSeq. TRB rearrangements were amplified by multiplex PCR with BIOMED2 TRB-A/B primer pools. Illumina-compatible adapters and 7-nucleotide sample barcodes were added to the amplicons in two consecutive PCRs. Phusion HS II polymerase was used for all library PCRs. Amplicons were gel-purified with the NucleoSpin Gel and PCR Clean-up kit, quantified on Qubit, and pooled at 4 to 5 nM. The quality of the amplicon pool was checked on an Agilent 2100 Bioanalyzer prior to Illumina next-generation sequencing. Per the source publication's procedure: MiXCR 3.0.8 with the default MiXCR reference library was used to annotate TRB rearrangements. Non-productive reads and sequences with fewer than 2 reads were excluded, and each unique CDR3 nucleotide sequence counted as one clone. Clonality, diversity, richness and V-J gene usage were computed in R 3.5.1. TCR clustering by CDR3 similarity used GLIPH2, with generation probabilities calculated by OLGA. GLIPH2 clusters were kept only if they contained at least four unique TCR clonotypes found in at least three individuals. TCRdb passed the public sequencing reads through fastp at Q25 and MiXCR, retaining productive beta sequences. CDR3 protein duplicates are merged, each entry listing the most common genes and DNA. TCRdb's processing, not the authors', yielded these V and J calls. In this sample the table shows about 16,000 distinct CDR3 sequences, under 35% of which occur a single time. The biggest ten clones account for about 3% of the sample.

Sequences MNHEY (CDR1) and SMNVEV (CDR2) are obtained from the germline V gene (reference sequence). From the cysteine through the phenylalanine, the CDR3 covers 14 amino acids. CDR3 DNA is the only sequence kept; it has 42 bases, read in frame from the first base. After removal of 3 bases from V and 9 bases from J, the junction retains 11 bases not matched to a gene. The source is a human donor who had recovered from COVID-19. The rearrangement joined TRBV27 to TRBJ2-7; TRBD1 agrees with 7 junctional bases. The source material was blood. At the DNA level, the sequence is TGTGCCAGCAGTTTGTTAGCTAAAACAGGGGTGCAGTACTTC. This sequence encodes CASSLLAKTGVQYF.